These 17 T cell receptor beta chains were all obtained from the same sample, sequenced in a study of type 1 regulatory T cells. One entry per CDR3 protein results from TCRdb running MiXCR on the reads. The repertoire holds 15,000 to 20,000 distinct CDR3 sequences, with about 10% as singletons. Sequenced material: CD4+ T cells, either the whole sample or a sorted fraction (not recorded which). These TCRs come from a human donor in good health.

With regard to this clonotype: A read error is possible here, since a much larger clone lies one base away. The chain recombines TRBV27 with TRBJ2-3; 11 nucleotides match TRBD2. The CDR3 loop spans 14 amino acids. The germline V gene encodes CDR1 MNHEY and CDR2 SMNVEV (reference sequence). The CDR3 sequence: CAGSRLAGGVTQYF. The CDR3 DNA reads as TGTGCCGGCAGCCGGCTAGCGGGAGGTGTTACGCAGTATTTT.

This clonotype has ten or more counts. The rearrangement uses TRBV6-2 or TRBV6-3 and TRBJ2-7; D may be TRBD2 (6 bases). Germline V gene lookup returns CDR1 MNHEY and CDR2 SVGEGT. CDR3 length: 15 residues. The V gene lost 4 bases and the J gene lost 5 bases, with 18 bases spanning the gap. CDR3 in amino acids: CASSSDWRGLDEQYF. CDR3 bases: TGTGCCAGCAGTTCCGACTGGAGGGGCCTTGACGAGCAGTACTTC.

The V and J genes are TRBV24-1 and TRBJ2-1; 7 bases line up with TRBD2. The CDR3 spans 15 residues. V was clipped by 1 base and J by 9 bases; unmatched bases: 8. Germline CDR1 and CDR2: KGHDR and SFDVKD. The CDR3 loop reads CATSDFSGGQSEQFF. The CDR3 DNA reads TGTGCCACCAGTGATTTCTCGGGAGGTCAGAGTGAGCAGTTCTTC.

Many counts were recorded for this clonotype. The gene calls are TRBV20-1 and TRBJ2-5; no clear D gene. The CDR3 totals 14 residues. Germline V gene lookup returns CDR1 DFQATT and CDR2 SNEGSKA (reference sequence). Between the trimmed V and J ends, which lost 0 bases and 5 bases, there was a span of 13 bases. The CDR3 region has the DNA TGCAGTGCTAGAGACCTCTTTGGGCGGGAGACCCAGTACTTC. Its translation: CSARDLFGRETQYF.

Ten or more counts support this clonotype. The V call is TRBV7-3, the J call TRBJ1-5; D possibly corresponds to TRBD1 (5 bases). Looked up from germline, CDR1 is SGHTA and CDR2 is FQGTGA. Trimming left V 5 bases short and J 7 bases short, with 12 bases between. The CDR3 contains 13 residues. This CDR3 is CASSQGFGQPQHF. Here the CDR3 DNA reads TGTGCCAGCAGCCAGGGTTTTGGACAGCCCCAGCATTTT.

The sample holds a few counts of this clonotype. The CDR3, as DNA: TGTGCCAGTAAAGGGACTAGCGAGCACAATGAGCAGTTCTTC. Amino acids: CASKGTSEHNEQFF. V and J are TRBV19 and TRBJ2-1, with 10 bases that match TRBD2. CDR3 length equals 14 residues. Germline assignment: CDR1 LNHDA and CDR2 SQIVND (reference sequence). V lost 7 bases, J lost 5 bases, and 5 bases stayed unmatched.

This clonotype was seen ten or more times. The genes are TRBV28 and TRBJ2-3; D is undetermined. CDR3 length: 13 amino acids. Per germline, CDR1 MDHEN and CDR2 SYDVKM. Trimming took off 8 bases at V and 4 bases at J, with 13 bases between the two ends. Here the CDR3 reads CASLSPSADTQYF. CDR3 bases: TGTGCCAGCCTTTCGCCCTCCGCAGATACGCAGTATTTT.

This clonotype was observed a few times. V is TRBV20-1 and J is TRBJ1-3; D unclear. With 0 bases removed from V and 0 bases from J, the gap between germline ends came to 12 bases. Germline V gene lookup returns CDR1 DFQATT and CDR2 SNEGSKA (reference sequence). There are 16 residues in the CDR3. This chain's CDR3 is CSARESGVSSGNTIYF. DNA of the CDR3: TGCAGTGCTAGAGAATCCGGGGTTTCCTCTGGAAACACCATATATTTT.

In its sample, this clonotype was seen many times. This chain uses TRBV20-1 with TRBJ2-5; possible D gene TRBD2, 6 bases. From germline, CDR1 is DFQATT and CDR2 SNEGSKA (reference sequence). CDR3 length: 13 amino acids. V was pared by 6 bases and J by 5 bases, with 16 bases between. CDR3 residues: CSAQIRGRETQYF. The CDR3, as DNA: TGCAGTGCACAAATTCGGGGGAGGGAGACCCAGTACTTC.

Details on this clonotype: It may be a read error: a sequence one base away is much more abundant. CDR3 residues: CAIGVQPNYGYTF. DNA for the CDR3: TGTGCCATTGGGGTCCAACCTAACTATGGCTACACCTTC. V and J are TRBV10-3 and TRBJ1-2, with D uncertain. Trimming left V 9 bases short and J 0 bases short, with 11 bases between. CDR3 size: 13 residues. The V gene's germline CDR1 is ENHRY and CDR2 SYGVKD.

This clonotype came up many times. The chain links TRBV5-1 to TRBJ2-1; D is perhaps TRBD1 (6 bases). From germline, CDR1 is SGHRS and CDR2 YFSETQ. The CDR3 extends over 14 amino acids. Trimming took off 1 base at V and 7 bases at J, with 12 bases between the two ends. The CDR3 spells CASSLTGNVNEQFF. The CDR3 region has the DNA TGCGCCAGCAGCTTGACAGGGAACGTGAATGAGCAGTTCTTC.

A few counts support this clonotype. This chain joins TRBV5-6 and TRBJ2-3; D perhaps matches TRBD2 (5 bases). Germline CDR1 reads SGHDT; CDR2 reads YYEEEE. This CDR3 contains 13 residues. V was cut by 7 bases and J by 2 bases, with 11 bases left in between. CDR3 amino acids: CASRFGNTDTQYF. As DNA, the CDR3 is TGTGCCAGCCGGTTCGGGAACACAGATACGCAGTATTTT.

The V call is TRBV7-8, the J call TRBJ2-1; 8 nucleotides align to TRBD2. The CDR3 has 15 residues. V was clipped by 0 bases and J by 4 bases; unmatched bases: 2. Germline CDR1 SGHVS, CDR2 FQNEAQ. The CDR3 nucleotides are TGTGCCAGCAGCTTAGCTAGCGGGGCTTACAATGAGCAGTTCTTC. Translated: CASSLASGAYNEQFF.

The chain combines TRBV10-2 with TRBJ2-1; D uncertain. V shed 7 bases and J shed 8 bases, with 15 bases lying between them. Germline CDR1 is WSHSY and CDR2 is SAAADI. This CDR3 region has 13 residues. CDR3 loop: CASTRTPGYEQFF. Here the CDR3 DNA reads TGCGCCAGCACTCGAACCCCCGGGTATGAGCAGTTCTTC.

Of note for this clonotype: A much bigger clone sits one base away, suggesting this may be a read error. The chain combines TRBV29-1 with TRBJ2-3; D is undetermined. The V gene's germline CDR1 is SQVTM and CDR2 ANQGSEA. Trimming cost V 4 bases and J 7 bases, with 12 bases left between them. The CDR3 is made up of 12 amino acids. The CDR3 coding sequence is TGCAGCGTTGTAATCCTTGCAAATACGCAGTATTTT. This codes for CSVVILANTQYF.

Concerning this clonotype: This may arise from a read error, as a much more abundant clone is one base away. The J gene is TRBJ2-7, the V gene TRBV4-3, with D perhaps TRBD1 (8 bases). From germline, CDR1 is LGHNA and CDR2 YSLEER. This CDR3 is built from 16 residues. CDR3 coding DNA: TGCGCCAGCAGCCAAGATTTACAGGGGGGGGCCTACGGGCAGTACTTC. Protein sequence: CASSQDLQGGAYGQYF.

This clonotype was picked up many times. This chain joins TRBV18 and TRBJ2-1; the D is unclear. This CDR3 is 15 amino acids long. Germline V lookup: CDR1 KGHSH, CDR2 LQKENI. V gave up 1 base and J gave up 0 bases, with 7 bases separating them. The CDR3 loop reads CASSPLSSSYNEQFF. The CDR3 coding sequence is TGTGCCAGCTCACCACTGAGTAGCTCCTACAATGAGCAGTTCTTC.